Listed here are 28 T cell receptor beta chains from one sample, sequenced in a study of cytomegalovirus exposure and HLA in healthy donors. PCR primers comprised 60 Vbeta and 13 Jbeta primers. The assay was immunoSEQ multiplex PCR, and TCRdb's table has in-frame clones only and misses some. The data hold more than 150,000 clones, with about 72% observed a single time. Input material: PBMCs. These receptors originate from a male donor in good health and CMV-seronegative.

The genes are TRBV2 and TRBJ2-3, with unresolved D. CDR3 size: 16 residues. From germline, CDR1 is SNHLY and CDR2 FYNNEI. V lost 2 bases and J lost 3, with 15 bases in between. The CDR3 loop is CASSEWSGPSTDTQYF. The CDR3 DNA follows: TGTGCCAGCAGTGAATGGTCAGGCCCAAGTACAGATACGCAGTATTTT.

The chain couples TRBV11-1 to TRBJ1-1; D call uncertain. Deletions cut 3 bases from V and 1 base from J, with 9 bases between. Germline CDR1 SGHAT, CDR2 FQDESV (reference sequence). The CDR3 has 14 amino acids. In nucleotides, the CDR3 is TGTGCCAGCAGCTTCGCTCAGAAGAACACTGAAGCTTTCTTT. As protein: CASSFAQKNTEAFF. Based on the CDR3 plus reference TRBV11-1 and TRBJ1-1, the full variable domain is EAEVAQSPRYKITEKSQAVAFWCDPISGHATLYWYRQILGQGPELLVQFQDESVVDDSQLPKDRFSAERLKGVDSTLKIQPAELGDSAMYLCASSFAQKNTEAFFGQGTRLTVV.

V gene TRBV19 combines with J gene TRBJ2-7, with D possibly being TRBD2 (5 bases). The CDR3 is made up of 13 amino acids. The V gene's germline CDR1 is LNHDA and CDR2 SQIVND (reference sequence). V gave up 6 bases and J gave up 0 bases, with 9 bases separating them. The CDR3 loop reads CASRNSVSYEQYF. For the CDR3, the DNA is TGTGCCAGTAGGAATAGCGTCTCCTACGAGCAGTACTTC.

The V call is TRBV27, the J call TRBJ2-5; 12 bases fit TRBD1. Germline-derived CDR1 and CDR2 are MNHEY and SMNVEV (reference sequence). This CDR3 spans 15 amino acids. V was pared by 5 bases and J by 5 bases, with 6 bases of the junction left unmatched. Here the CDR3 DNA reads TGTGCCAGCAGTGGGGGGACAGGGGGCAGGGAGACCCAGTACTTC. Translation: CASSGGTGGRETQYF.

The chain carries TRBV28 and TRBJ2-7, with 10 bases aligning to TRBD2. Germline CDR1 MDHEN, CDR2 SYDVKM. The V gene end was trimmed by 7 bases and the J gene end by 1 base; junction bases not matched to a gene: 7. The CDR3 has 15 amino acids. CDR3 DNA: TGTGCCAGCAACACCGGACTAGCGGCGTCCTACGAGCAGTACTTC. Translating it yields CASNTGLAASYEQYF.

This clone has just one count. The gene calls are TRBV14 and TRBJ2-7, with 9 bases matching TRBD2. This CDR3 contains 15 residues. Germline assignment: CDR1 SGHDN and CDR2 FVKESK. Trimming at V came to 4 bases and at J to 4 bases, leaving 8 bases not matched to a gene. The CDR3 DNA is TGTGCCAGCAGCCCGACCCGAACTAGCGGGTACGAGCAGTACTTC. Protein sequence: CASSPTRTSGYEQYF.

J is TRBJ2-3 and V is TRBV5-8; 7 nucleotides align to TRBD2. CDR1 SGHTS and CDR2 YDEGEE come from the germline V gene. V shed 1 base, J shed 1 base, and the junction held 6 bases outside the gene matches. The CDR3 loop spans 16 amino acids. CDR3 loop: CASSLFPSGGTDTQYF. CDR3 DNA: TGTGCCAGCAGCTTGTTTCCCAGCGGGGGCACAGATACGCAGTATTTT.

CDR3 nucleotides: TGTGCCAGCAGTTCCCCCCACTCCGGGCCCCAGCATTTT. It encodes CASSSPHSGPQHF. The V call is TRBV28, the J call TRBJ1-5; no reliable D call. CDR3 size: 13 residues. The germline V gene has CDR1 MDHEN and CDR2 SYDVKM. Trimming cost V 4 bases and J 9 bases, with 13 bases left between them.

The chain is built from TRBV19 and TRBJ2-1; 11 bases agree with TRBD2. The trim removed 3 bases at V and 5 bases at J, leaving 9 bases unmatched. The CDR3 loop spans 17 amino acids. Germline-derived CDR1 and CDR2 are LNHDA and SQIVND (reference sequence). CDR3 in amino acids: CASSIRLAGGLDNEQFF. CDR3 in DNA: TGTGCCAGTAGTATTCGGCTAGCGGGAGGTTTGGACAATGAGCAGTTCTTC.

This clone was detected a few times. The chain recombines TRBV7-6 with TRBJ2-3, with a weak D call TRBD2 (5 bases). Trimming took off 2 bases at V and 2 bases at J, with 17 bases between the two ends. Germline loops: CDR1 SGHVS, CDR2 FNYEAQ. There are 17 residues in the CDR3. CDR3 region: CASSLLVGEHNTDTQYF. The DNA for the CDR3 is TGTGCCAGCAGCTTATTAGTCGGGGAACATAACACAGATACGCAGTATTTT.

This clone was detected only once. This sequence joins TRBV29-1 and TRBJ2-1, with no clear D. The V end was cut by 6 bases, the J end by 1 base, with 13 bases between. The CDR3 is made up of 14 amino acids. Germline lookup yields CDR1 SQVTM and CDR2 ANQGSEA. The CDR3 protein is CSVETLPSYNEQFF. For the CDR3, the DNA is TGCAGCGTGGAGACTCTACCATCCTACAATGAGCAGTTCTTC.

The chain is built from TRBV18 and TRBJ2-3, with 8 positions matching TRBD1. This CDR3 is 15 amino acids long. The trim removed 2 bases at V and 4 bases at J, leaving 5 bases unmatched. Germline assignment: CDR1 KGHSH and CDR2 LQKENI. CDR3: CASSPARGPADTQYF. CDR3 coding DNA: TGTGCCAGCTCACCAGCCAGGGGGCCTGCAGATACGCAGTATTTT. The full variable domain, its missing parts supplied by reference TRBV18 and TRBJ2-3, is NAGVMQNPRHLVRRRGQEARLRCSPMKGHSHVYWYRQLPEEGLKFMVYLQKENIIDESGMPKERFSAEFPKEGPSILRIQQVVRGDSAAYFCASSPARGPADTQYFGPGTRLTVL.

V is TRBV11-2 and J is TRBJ2-5; 15 bases fit TRBD2. The germline CDR1 and CDR2 sequences are SGHAT and FQNNGV. V lost 5 bases, J lost 7 bases, and 11 bases stayed unmatched. CDR3 size: 17 residues. The CDR3 coding sequence is TGTGCCAGCAGCGCTGGGACTAGCGGGAGGTCGCCTGTGACCCAGTACTTC. It translates to CASSAGTSGRSPVTQYF. The full variable domain, in which reference TRBV11-2 and TRBJ2-5 provide the parts outside the CDR3, is EAGVAQSPRYKIIEKRQSVAFWCNPISGHATLYWYQQILGQGPKLLIQFQNNGVVDDSQLPKDRFSAERLKGVDSTLKIQPAKLEDSAVYLCASSAGTSGRSPVTQYFGPGTRLLVL.

This clone occurred once. V and J are TRBV9 and TRBJ2-1, with 9 bases fitting TRBD1. CDR1 SGDLS and CDR2 YYNGEE come from the germline V gene. V dropped 0 bases and J dropped 7; count of bases not matched to a gene: 5. The CDR3 runs to 15 residues. The CDR3 is CASSVVGTGLNEQFF. For the CDR3, the DNA is TGTGCCAGCAGCGTAGTAGGGACAGGGTTGAATGAGCAGTTCTTC.

The chain links TRBV6-4 to TRBJ2-1; D perhaps matches TRBD2 (5 bases). CDR1 is MRHNA and CDR2 is SNTAGT in the germline V gene. Trimming stripped 2 bases from V and 5 bases from J, with 10 bases between. The CDR3 is 14 residues long. CDR3 sequence: CASSDNGENNEQFF. The CDR3 DNA follows: TGTGCCAGCAGTGACAACGGGGAGAACAATGAGCAGTTCTTC.

This sequence joins TRBV28 and TRBJ2-7, with 9 bases aligning to TRBD1. The J segment lost 5 bases and the V segment lost 6 bases, leaving 11 bases of the junction unmatched. This CDR3 region has 15 residues. Germline CDR1 reads MDHEN; CDR2 reads SYDVKM. The chain's CDR3 is CASRRSGQGQDEQYF. For the CDR3, the DNA is TGTGCCAGCAGGCGCTCGGGACAGGGACAAGACGAGCAGTACTTC.

The table lists this clone with a count of one. Other nucleotide sequences in the sample specify the same CDR3. The V and J genes are TRBV28 and TRBJ1-2, with a weak D call TRBD1 (6 bases). Germline V gene sequence: CDR1 MDHEN, CDR2 SYDVKM. The CDR3 totals 13 residues. V dropped 2 bases and J dropped 2 bases, with 6 bases sitting between them. The CDR3 coding sequence is TGTGCCAGCAGTTTACAGGGGAACTATGGCTACACCTTC. Protein sequence: CASSLQGNYGYTF.

The rearrangement uses TRBV5-1 and TRBJ2-5, with 7 bases matching TRBD1. The CDR3 extends over 14 amino acids. CDR1 and CDR2 from the germline V gene are SGHRS and YFSETQ. Trimming cost V 3 bases and J 2 bases; bases outside gene matches: 4. Here the CDR3 reads CASSYGTVQETQYF. Here the CDR3 DNA reads TGCGCCAGCAGCTACGGGACAGTGCAAGAGACCCAGTACTTC.

V usage is TRBV19 and J usage is TRBJ2-5; 7 nucleotides align to TRBD1. Germline V gene sequence: CDR1 LNHDA, CDR2 SQIVND (reference sequence). V was pared by 4 bases and J by 5 bases, with 7 bases of the junction left unmatched. This CDR3 has 14 residues. The CDR3, as DNA: TGTGCCAGTAGTACCAACCGGGACAGCGAGACCCAGTACTTC. This sequence encodes CASSTNRDSETQYF. Full variable domain (remainder filled in from reference TRBV19 and TRBJ2-5): DGGITQSPKYLFRKEGQNVTLSCEQNLNHDAMYWYRQDPGQGLRLIYYSQIVNDFQKGDIAEGYSVSREKKESFPLTVTSAQKNPTAFYLCASSTNRDSETQYFGPGTRLLVL.

The chain has TRBV7-2 and TRBJ2-7; perhaps TRBD2 as D (5 bases). CDR1 is SGHTA and CDR2 is FQGNSA in the germline V gene. CDR3 length equals 17 residues. Trimming pared 4 bases from V and 3 bases from J, leaving 22 bases between. CDR3 region: CASSSPSADQTSYEQYF. Written as DNA, the CDR3 is TGTGCCAGCAGCTCCCCCTCAGCGGACCAAACGAGCTACGAGCAGTACTTC.

This clone appeared a few times. This sequence joins TRBV11-2 and TRBJ1-1, with D uncertain. This CDR3 is 13 amino acids long. V was clipped by 3 bases and J by 1 base, with 6 bases between them. Germline V gene lookup returns CDR1 SGHAT and CDR2 FQNNGV. The CDR3 DNA reads as TGTGCCAGCAGCTTTTCAGAGAACACTGAAGCTTTCTTT. This sequence encodes CASSFSENTEAFF.

This clone was recorded only once. The rearrangement joins TRBV19 to TRBJ2-1; weak D call: TRBD2 (7 bases). V was clipped by 4 bases and J by 0 bases, with 10 bases between them. CDR3 length: 15 residues. Germline CDR1 reads LNHDA; CDR2 reads SQIVND (reference sequence). The CDR3 region is CASSNGGPSYNEQFF. CDR3 coding DNA: TGTGCCAGTAGTAACGGGGGGCCCTCCTACAATGAGCAGTTCTTC.

The rearrangement joins TRBV6-1 to TRBJ2-4; the match to TRBD1 covers 10 bases. Germline V gives CDR1 MNHNS, CDR2 SASEGT. With 6 bases clipped from V and 13 bases from J, the junction kept 9 bases outside the gene matches. CDR3 size: 13 residues. The CDR3 here is CASSNRQGATQYF. The CDR3 DNA reads TGTGCCAGCAGCAATCGACAGGGGGCAACCCAGTACTTC.

The rearrangement uses TRBV15 and TRBJ2-3, with 8 bases lining up with TRBD2. The ends lost 1 base at V and 0 bases at J; junction bases unmatched: 3. The germline V gene has CDR1 LNHNV and CDR2 YYDKDF (reference sequence). CDR3 length equals 16 residues. The CDR3 loop reads CATSRGVAGSTDTQYF. The CDR3 DNA follows: TGTGCCACCAGCAGAGGGGTAGCGGGGAGCACAGATACGCAGTATTTT.

The V gene is TRBV5-6, the J gene TRBJ1-6; a weak D match, TRBD1 (6 bases). The length of the CDR3 is 14 residues. Per the germline V gene, CDR1 is SGHDT and CDR2 is YYEEEE. Trimming took 3 bases from V and 10 from J, leaving 14 bases between them. The CDR3 loop reads CASSSTGQGSPLHF. CDR3 bases: TGTGCCAGCAGCTCTACAGGGCAAGGCTCACCCCTCCACTTT.

This rearrangement joins TRBV5-7 to TRBJ2-4, with D possibly TRBD1 on 5 matching bases. TRBV5-7 is an open reading frame, and its role is uncertain. Deletions cut 7 bases from V and 3 bases from J, with 17 bases between. The CDR3 runs 15 residues. Here the CDR3 DNA reads TGTGCCAGCTCTCTCAGGGCCCGGTGCAAAAACATTCAGTACTTC. This encodes CASSLRARCKNIQYF.

The rearrangement links TRBV29-1 to TRBJ2-7; tentative D call: TRBD2 (5 bases). Trimming removed 3 bases from V and 0 bases from J, with 9 bases in between. The CDR3 spans 13 residues. Germline V gene data show CDR1 as SQVTM and CDR2 as ANQGSEA. The chain's CDR3 is CSVDGGSSYEQYF. CDR3 DNA sequence: TGCAGCGTTGACGGTGGGAGCTCCTACGAGCAGTACTTC.

J is TRBJ2-3 and V is TRBV5-1; TRBD2 matches 8 bases. The CDR3 consists of 15 residues. V lost 1 base to trimming and J lost 4 bases; unmatched junction nucleotides: 5. The germline CDR1 and CDR2 sequences are SGHRS and YFSETQ. The CDR3 sequence is CASSLRGLGSDTQYF. As DNA, the CDR3 is TGCGCCAGCAGCTTGAGGGGACTAGGTTCAGATACGCAGTATTTT.